This record looks at one T cell receptor beta chain sequence and its context. Its antigen remains unidentified. This sample is part of a study of beta chain features in type 1 diabetes. Study-level points and caveats: People with Type 1 diabetes carried modestly yet significantly shorter TCRB CDR3s in all four CD4+ subsets. PCR could preferentially amplify shorter templates, alike in patients and controls.

Per donor, one heparinised blood draw averaged approximately 120 mL. Sorted CD4+ subsets: naive, central memory, regulatory, stem cell-like memory (CD45RO/CCR7/CD25/CD127/CD95/CD27 panel). The CDR3 is 13 amino acids. Germline V lookup: CDR1 MDHEN, CDR2 SYDVKM. Trimming removed 7 bases from V and 5 bases from J, with 14 bases in between. Sequencing targeted expressed TCRB transcripts, as all isolated RNA had been reverse transcribed. Average reads for naive, central memory and regulatory T cell samples were several million. The table came from immunoSEQ multiplex PCR; TCRdb's copy has only in-frame clones and leaves some out. The repertoire holds 25,000 to 30,000 clones, with about two thirds as singletons.

The chain employs TRBV28 and TRBJ2-5; D is perhaps TRBD2 (5 bases). The clonotype originates from a woman aged 25 to 45 with type 1 diabetes. What was sequenced was Tregs from blood. CDR3 residues: CASKTPGYETQYF. The CDR3 DNA sequence: TGTGCCAGCAAGACCCCGGGATACGAGACCCAGTACTTC.